The clone carrying this TCR beta chain was detected a few times. Its antigen is not identified. The data stem from a study of regulatory T cells in long-lasting Graves disease. Study results and limitations: A limited number of samples was an acknowledged limitation. Persistent Graves' cases showed lower TCR diversity than newly diagnosed cases.

Construction of the TCR beta libraries employed iRepertoire HTBI primers in conjunction with Arm-PCR of CDR3 regions. How the authors handled the data: Overall, samples carried more than 55 TRBV and approximately 14 TRBJ segments. TCRdb fed the multiplex PCR reads into MiXCR, producing one record per CDR3 protein. V and J calls and clone size were set by TCRdb, not the authors. The table has hundreds of thousands of distinct CDR3 sequences, around 30% seen once. The sample's time point: persistent/refractory GD, antithyroid drugs over 5 years with positive TRAb. TCR sequences were obtained from RNA taken from PBMCs. CDR3 length: 14 amino acids. In germline, CDR1 is DFQATT, CDR2 SNEGSKA (reference sequence). The V end was cut by 5 bases, the J end by 0 bases, with 10 bases between.

The V and J genes are TRBV20-1 and TRBJ1-4, with D maybe TRBD1 (5 bases). The source of this sequence is a female donor with Graves disease. Sequences were derived from peripheral blood mononuclear cells (PBMCs), sampled when the disease was refractory, from a patient treated with antithyroid drugs. CDR3: CSALTDPTNEKLFF. DNA of the CDR3: TGCAGTGCTCTGACAGATCCAACTAATGAAAAACTGTTTTTT.